This record covers a single T cell receptor (beta chain). Its antigen is still unknown. The germline V and J ends were trimmed by 4 bases and 6 bases, with 15 bases remaining between them. The CDR3 runs to 15 residues. The germline V gene encodes CDR1 MDHEN and CDR2 SYDVKM. This sample stems from a study of T cell responses to AZD1222 COVID-19 vaccine. Whole-study findings and limits: Within unmutated variant regions lay the reported targets of nearly half of spike-specific TCRs. The study found vaccine-associated CD4 TCRs spanning spike, dominant at 160-218 and 743-854. It was only after the peak T cell response that any repertoires were sampled.

Method: immunoSEQ multiplex PCR; TCRdb's copy keeps in-frame clones and lacks some. The data contain 85,000 to 120,000 clones, roughly nine tenths of them seen just once; the ten biggest clones take up around 5%. Material: peripheral blood, obtained on day 0 of AZD1222 vaccination. The chain employs TRBV28 and TRBJ1-4; TRBD1 might be the D (6 bases). The clonotype comes from an adult in good health. CDR3 DNA: TGTGCCAGCAGTTCCCGGGGGGGGCGAGATGAAAAACTGTTTTTT. It encodes CASSSRGGRDEKLFF.